This TCR beta chain was identified during a study of cytomegalovirus exposure and HLA in healthy donors. Study conclusions and caveats: Many donors carried some public TCRs, although rarity characterized most TCR sequences. In an earlier analysis, in about 530 donors, most V segments appeared productive either ~90% or ~30% of the time. The records held CMV serostatus as the only immune exposure information. In a later analysis, a missense DCLRE1C variant was linked to TCR beta V- and J-gene trimming.

This PCR relied on a set of 60 Vbeta primers and 13 Jbeta primers. Assay: immunoSEQ multiplex PCR; the TCRdb copy retains only in-frame clones and omits some. The profile shows about 150,000 clones, approximately 80% of them singletons. The germline CDR1 and CDR2 sequences are LNHDA and SQIVND (reference sequence). The CDR3 runs 16 residues. Unmatched junction bases numbered 10, after V lost 5 bases and J lost 6 bases. About this clone itself: No antigen is known for it.

Sequencing input: PBMCs. This sequence originates from a woman aged 40 to 55 in good health and CMV-seronegative. The genes are TRBV19 and TRBJ1-6; TRBD1 matches at 7 bases. The CDR3 loop is CASSLNPGTVNSPLHF. The DNA for the CDR3 is TGTGCCAGTAGTCTCAATCCCGGGACAGTTAATTCACCCCTCCACTTT.